This T cell receptor beta chain was recorded in a study of blood T cell repertoires in COVID-19. The CDR3 is 13 residues long. Trimming removed 7 bases from V and 4 bases from J; junction bases left unmatched: 5. Germline lookup yields CDR1 SQVTM and CDR2 ANQGSEA. Some clones are missing from TCRdb's copy, which holds only in-frame ones; the method was immunoSEQ multiplex PCR. The table has 100,000 to 150,000 clones, around 89% seen once. The chain is built from TRBV29-1 and TRBJ1-2; 11 nucleotides match TRBD1. Sequencing was done on a sample of peripheral blood. The sequence was collected from a man aged 55-75 years with COVID-19, enrolled during active disease. Written as DNA, the CDR3 is TGCAGCGGAGGGACAGGGGGGGCCTATGGCTACACCTTC. Amino acids: CSGGTGGAYGYTF.